Listed here are 16 T cell receptor beta chains from one sample, sequenced in a study of identifying expanded T cells in peripheral blood. TCRdb keeps only in-frame clones here, not all; method: immunoSEQ multiplex PCR. Of approximately 100,000 clones in the sample, around nine tenths were seen once. Sequenced sample: blood. The receptor set was obtained from a person aged 18 to 69 in good health.

The V call is TRBV7-6, the J call TRBJ2-3; the D gene is possibly TRBD2 (5 bases). Germline CDR1 is SGHVS and CDR2 is FNYEAQ. The V end lost 5 bases, the J end lost 4 bases, and 16 bases lay between the germline ends. The CDR3 is 15 amino acids. The chain's CDR3 is CASSPLAMIADTQYF. In nucleotides, the CDR3 is TGTGCCAGCAGCCCCCTAGCTATGATCGCAGATACGCAGTATTTT.

Regarding this clone: One end of the junction is discordant with germline, which a read error may explain. J is TRBJ2-1 and V is TRBV7-9; 8 positions match TRBD2. CDR3 length: 14 amino acids. Germline V lookup: CDR1 SEHNR, CDR2 FQNEAQ (reference sequence). The CDR3 loop is CASSPGGAYNEQFF. DNA of the CDR3: TGTGCCAGCAGCCCCGGGGGGGCCTATAATGAGCAGTTCTTC.

This rearrangement joins TRBV7-7 to TRBJ2-1; 7 bases match TRBD2. The germline V gene has CDR1 SSHAT and CDR2 FNYEAQ (reference sequence). J was trimmed by 10 bases and V by 0 bases; bases with no gene match: 3. The CDR3 consists of 13 residues. For the CDR3, the DNA is TGTGCCAGCAGCTTAGCGGGAGGGCCCGAGCAGTTCTTC. This sequence encodes CASSLAGGPEQFF.

This clone was counted a single time. The rearrangement joins TRBV19 to TRBJ2-7, with D possibly being TRBD1 or TRBD2 (6 bases each). The V gene's germline CDR1 is LNHDA and CDR2 SQIVND (reference sequence). V was pared by 3 bases and J by 4 bases, with 10 bases between. CDR3 length equals 13 residues. The CDR3 is CASSIRGGYEQYF. The CDR3, as DNA: TGTGCCAGTAGTATCAGGGGAGGATACGAGCAGTACTTC.

The V call is TRBV2, the J call TRBJ1-2, with D perhaps matching TRBD1 (6 bases). CDR1 is SNHLY, CDR2 FYNNEI, per germline. Trimming shortened V by 6 bases and J by 14 bases, and 13 bases separated the two germline ends. The CDR3 loop spans 10 amino acids. The CDR3 is CASRSGQRTF. The CDR3 nucleotides are TGTGCCAGCAGATCCGGACAGAGGACCTTC.

The genes are TRBV29-1 and TRBJ2-7, with no clear D. The CDR3 is made up of 11 amino acids. CDR1 and CDR2 from the germline V gene are SQVTM and ANQGSEA. With 3 bases removed from V and 4 bases from J, the gap between germline ends came to 7 bases. CDR3 nucleotides: TGCAGCGTTGAGGTTGGGTACGAGCAGTACTTC. It translates to CSVEVGYEQYF.

This sequence joins TRBV27 and TRBJ2-7, with 9 bases aligning to TRBD2. There are 15 residues in the CDR3. The germline V gene has CDR1 MNHEY and CDR2 SMNVEV (reference sequence). After removal of 2 bases from V and 3 bases from J, the junction contained 5 bases not matched to a gene. CDR3 coding DNA: TGTGCCAGCAGTTTACAGCGGGGGGCATTCTACGAGCAGTACTTC. Amino acids: CASSLQRGAFYEQYF.

The chain combines TRBV10-2 with TRBJ2-2, with D perhaps TRBD2 (5 bases). The germline V and J ends were trimmed by 2 bases and 5 bases, with 12 bases remaining between them. The CDR3 is 15 residues long. Germline V gives CDR1 WSHSY, CDR2 SAAADI. CDR3 in DNA: TGCGCCAGCAGTGAGCGGGGAGCCCGAACCGGGGAGCTGTTTTTT. Its translation is CASSERGARTGELFF.

The chain links TRBV11-3 to TRBJ1-1; TRBD1 matches at 7 bases. The CDR3 loop spans 19 amino acids. V lost 5 bases to trimming and J lost 0 bases; unmatched junction nucleotides: 18. CDR1 is SGHNT, CDR2 YENEEA, per germline. DNA of the CDR3: TGTGCCAGCAGCACGATTCAATCGGGACAGTGGACCATGAACACTGAAGCTTTCTTT. Translation: CASSTIQSGQWTMNTEAFF. Filled out from reference TRBV11-3 and TRBJ1-1, the complete variable domain reads EAGVVQSPRYKIIEKKQPVAFWCNPISGHNTLYWYLQNLGQGPELLIRYENEEAVDDSQLPKDRFSAERLKGVDSTLKIQPAELGDSAVYLCASSTIQSGQWTMNTEAFFGQGTRLTVV.

V gene TRBV25-1 combines with J gene TRBJ1-2; D might be TRBD1 (5 bases). Trimming cost V 1 base and J 7 bases, with 13 bases left between them. This CDR3 comprises 14 residues. Germline CDR1 is MGHDK and CDR2 is SYGVNS. The chain's CDR3 is CASSEWGEGVGYTF. CDR3 in DNA: TGTGCCAGCAGTGAATGGGGGGAGGGTGTTGGCTACACCTTC.

The chain joins TRBV5-1 to TRBJ2-5; 7 bases are shared with TRBD2. Germline CDR1 is SGHRS and CDR2 is YFSETQ. This CDR3 has 13 amino acids. J was trimmed by 2 bases and V by 5 bases; bases with no gene match: 3. DNA for the CDR3: TGCGCCAGCAGTTCGGGGGGACAAGAGACCCAGTACTTC. It yields the protein CASSSGGQETQYF.

The J gene is TRBJ1-1, the V gene TRBV6-1; 8 bases are a match to TRBD1. Germline CDR1 reads MNHNS; CDR2 reads SASEGT. The CDR3 spans 14 residues. The junction had 8 bases not matched to a gene; V was cut back by 6 bases and J by 5 bases. CDR3 in amino acids: CASSATQGVTEAFF. The CDR3 DNA reads as TGTGCCAGCAGCGCAACACAGGGGGTGACTGAAGCTTTCTTT.

The rearrangement uses TRBV11-2 and TRBJ1-1, with D possibly being TRBD1 (6 bases). The V gene lost 3 bases and the J gene lost 4 bases, with 9 bases spanning the gap. Per the germline V gene, CDR1 is SGHAT and CDR2 is FQNNGV. CDR3 length: 13 amino acids. CDR3 nucleotides: TGTGCCAGCAGCTTCAGGGGAGGCACTGAAGCTTTCTTT. It yields the protein CASSFRGGTEAFF.

This clone was seen only a few times. The chain has TRBV6-6 and TRBJ1-2, with a tentative D call TRBD1 (6 bases). V was pared by 10 bases and J by 7 bases, with 10 bases between. The germline CDR1 and CDR2 sequences are MNHNY and SVGAGI (reference sequence). This CDR3 is 10 amino acids long. CDR3 DNA: TGTGCCACGAGGGGGTCTGGCTACACCTTC. This encodes CATRGSGYTF.

V usage is TRBV5-4 and J usage is TRBJ1-6; D unclear. Germline-derived CDR1 and CDR2 are SGHNT and YYREEE (reference sequence). V dropped 6 bases and J dropped 7 bases, with 17 bases sitting between them. This CDR3 contains 15 residues. The CDR3 DNA reads TGTGCCAGCACCACGGTGGAGGGTGGGAATTCACCCCTCCACTTT. Protein sequence: CASTTVEGGNSPLHF.

The chain couples TRBV6-5 to TRBJ2-2; 8 bases line up with TRBD1. The junction had 7 bases not matched to a gene; V was cut back by 5 bases and J by 5 bases. This CDR3 contains 15 residues. From germline, CDR1 is MNHEY and CDR2 SVGAGI. The CDR3 DNA is TGTGCCAGCAGTCAAACAGGGGGGAAAACCGGGGAGCTGTTTTTT. It encodes CASSQTGGKTGELFF.